Listed below are T cell receptor beta chains from one sample, sequenced in a study of shared clonotypes between healthy human individuals. Measured with immunoSEQ multiplex PCR; TCRdb has only the in-frame clones, and not every one. The sample records millions of clones, about 95% being singletons. The sample consisted of naive CD8+ T cells sorted from blood. The receptors stem from a young man in good health. Each CDR3 is given with its conserved first and last residue. The D gene is left open where the match is weak. Some rows have no size entry. The others give once, few or many, or a class for an expanded clone.

clone_size j_call d_call cdr3_length v_call cdr3_nt cdr3_aa
NA TRBJ2-3 TRBD2 17 TRBV11-2 TGTGCCAGCAGCTTAGGCGTCCTAGCGGGGATCACAGATACGCAGTATTTT CASSLGVLAGITDTQYF
NA TRBJ2-3 TRBD2 18 TRBV30 TGTGCCTGGAGGGAAGGGACTAGCGGGAGCTTTGTGGTGGATACGCAGTATTTT CAWREGTSGSFVVDTQYF
NA TRBJ2-7 NA 12 TRBV7-9 TGTGCCAGCAGCTTAGATTTCTACGAGCAGTACTTC CASSLDFYEQYF
NA TRBJ1-2 TRBD1 15 TRBV4-1 TGCGCCAGCAGCCTCCGGGACAGGGGGCCTGATGGCTACACCTTC CASSLRDRGPDGYTF
NA TRBJ1-1 TRBD1 16 TRBV10-3 TGTGCCATCAGTGAGTCCACAGAGGGGGCAAGGACTGAAGCTTTCTTT CAISESTEGARTEAFF
NA TRBJ2-7 TRBD1 13 TRBV6-5 TGTGCCAGCAGTTACTTTTCAGGGGGCGAGCAGTACTTC CASSYFSGGEQYF
NA TRBJ1-2 NA 16 TRBV5-6 TGTGCCAGCAGCTTGGTGGAGGGAGTCCCCAACTATGGCTACACCTTC CASSLVEGVPNYGYTF
NA TRBJ2-2 TRBD2 19 TRBV11-2 TGTGCCAGCAGCCCAGGGACTAGCGGGAGGGGTGCGAACACCGGGGAGCTGTTTTTT CASSPGTSGRGANTGELFF
NA TRBJ1-1 NA 15 TRBV4-1 TGCGCCAGCAGCCAAGCTGAGGGCATGAACACTGAAGCTTTCTTT CASSQAEGMNTEAFF
NA TRBJ1-2 TRBD1 16 TRBV19 TGTGCCAGTAGTGAACTGAGGACAGGGGTGAACTATGGCTACACCTTC CASSELRTGVNYGYTF
NA TRBJ2-7 NA 11 TRBV29-1 TGCAGCTATGGGGGGACCTACGAGCAGTACTTC CSYGGTYEQYF
NA TRBJ2-7 TRBD1 15 TRBV4-1 TGCGCCAGCAGCCAAGATCGGGACAGGGGGAATAAGCAGTACTTC CASSQDRDRGNKQYF
NA TRBJ2-1 TRBD2 15 TRBV7-2 TGTGCCAGCAGCTTCTTGACTAGCGGATACAATGAGCAGTTCTTC CASSFLTSGYNEQFF
NA TRBJ2-5 TRBD2 15 TRBV27 TGTGCCAGCAGTTTAGCTAGCGGGGAGTATGAGACCCAGTACTTC CASSLASGEYETQYF
NA TRBJ1-2 NA 13 TRBV29-1 TGCAGCGTTGAAGTGGGTCGCGACTATGGCTACACCTTC CSVEVGRDYGYTF
NA TRBJ1-1 NA 15 TRBV29-1 TGCAGCGTTGAAGGTACAGACTCGGGAAACACTGAAGCTTTCTTT CSVEGTDSGNTEAFF
NA TRBJ2-3 TRBD2 17 TRBV7-2 TGTGCCAGCAGCGTCCTAGCGGGAGGGCTAGCTTGGGATACGCAGTATTTT CASSVLAGGLAWDTQYF
once TRBJ2-7 TRBD1 15 TRBV9 TGTGCCAGCAGTGCAGATAACAGGGGCTCCTACGAGCAGTACTTC CASSADNRGSYEQYF
NA TRBJ2-7 NA 12 TRBV2 TGTGCCAGCGGAGGACAGCTCTACGAGCAGTACTTC CASGGQLYEQYF
NA TRBJ2-1 NA 14 TRBV6-5 TGTGCCAGCAGTTACGGGCAGATCCACGGTGAGCAGTTCTTC CASSYGQIHGEQFF
NA TRBJ2-7 TRBD1 14 TRBV12-5 TGTGCTAGTGGTTTGGAGGGGGCAATCTACGAGCAGTACTTC CASGLEGAIYEQYF
once TRBJ1-4 NA 21 TRBV28 TGTGCCAGCAGTCAGCCTCAGTTAGGGACATACGTTGGGGGAACTAATGAAAAACTGTTTTTT CASSQPQLGTYVGGTNEKLFF
once TRBJ1-2 NA 14 TRBV7-9 TGTGCCAGCAGCAGACCCGGGACACAATATGGCTACACCTTC CASSRPGTQYGYTF
NA TRBJ2-5 NA 14 TRBV4-1 TGCGCCAGCAGCCACCGACTAGTAGGGGAGACCCAGTACTTC CASSHRLVGETQYF
NA TRBJ2-3 TRBD2 14 TRBV7-9 TGTGCCAGCAGCCTAGCGGGTGGCACAGATACGCAGTATTTT CASSLAGGTDTQYF
NA TRBJ1-1 NA 15 TRBV6-1 TGTGCCAGCAGTGAGACCGGGACCGTGAACACTGAAGCTTTCTTT CASSETGTVNTEAFF
NA TRBJ2-1 TRBD1 13 TRBV6-5 TGTGCCAGCAGTTATGCAGGGGGCAATGAGCAGTTCTTC CASSYAGGNEQFF
NA TRBJ2-7 NA 13 TRBV5-6 TGTGCCAGCAGCACCGGAGGGGCCTACGAGCAGTACTTC CASSTGGAYEQYF